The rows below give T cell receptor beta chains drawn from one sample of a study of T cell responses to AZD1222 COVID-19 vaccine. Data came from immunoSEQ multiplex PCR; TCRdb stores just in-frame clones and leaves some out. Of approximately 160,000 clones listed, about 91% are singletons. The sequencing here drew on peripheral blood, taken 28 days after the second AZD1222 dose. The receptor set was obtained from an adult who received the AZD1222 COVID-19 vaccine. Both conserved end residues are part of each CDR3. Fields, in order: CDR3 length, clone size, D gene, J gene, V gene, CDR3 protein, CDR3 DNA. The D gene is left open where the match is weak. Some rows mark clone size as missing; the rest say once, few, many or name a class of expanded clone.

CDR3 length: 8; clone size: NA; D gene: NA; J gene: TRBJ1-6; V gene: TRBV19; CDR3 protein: CALPPLHF; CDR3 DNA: TGTGCCTTACCACCCCTCCACTTT
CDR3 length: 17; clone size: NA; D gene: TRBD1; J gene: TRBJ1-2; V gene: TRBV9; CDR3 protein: CASSAGTGDPSDYGYTF; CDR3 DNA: TGTGCCAGCAGCGCCGGGACAGGGGACCCATCGGACTATGGCTACACCTTC
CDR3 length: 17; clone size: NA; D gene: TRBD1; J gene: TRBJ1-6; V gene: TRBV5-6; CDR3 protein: CASSQQGAHSTNSPLHF; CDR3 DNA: TGTGCCAGCAGCCAACAGGGGGCGCACAGTACGAATTCACCCCTCCACTTT
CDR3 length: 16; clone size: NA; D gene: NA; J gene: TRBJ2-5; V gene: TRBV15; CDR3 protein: CATSRWGRVGSETQYF; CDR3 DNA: TGTGCCACCAGCAGGTGGGGGCGGGTGGGATCCGAGACCCAGTACTTC
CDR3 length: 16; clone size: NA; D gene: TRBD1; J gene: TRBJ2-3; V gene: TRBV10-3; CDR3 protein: CAISELGRGSTDTQYF; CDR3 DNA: TGTGCCATCAGTGAGTTAGGCAGGGGGTCGACAGATACGCAGTATTTT
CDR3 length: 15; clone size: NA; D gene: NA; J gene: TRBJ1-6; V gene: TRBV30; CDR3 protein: CALQGRSSYNSPLHF; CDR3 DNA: TGTGCCCTTCAGGGCCGTAGCTCCTATAATTCACCCCTCCACTTT
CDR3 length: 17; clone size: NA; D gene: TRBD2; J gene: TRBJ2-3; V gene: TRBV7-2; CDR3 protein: CASSQGLAGGYTDTQYF; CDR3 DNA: TGTGCCAGCAGCCAGGGACTAGCGGGGGGGTATACAGATACGCAGTATTTT
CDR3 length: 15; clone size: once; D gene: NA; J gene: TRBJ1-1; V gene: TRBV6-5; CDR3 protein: CASSSTGTENTEAFF; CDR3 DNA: TGTGCCAGCAGTTCGACCGGGACGGAGAACACTGAAGCTTTCTTT
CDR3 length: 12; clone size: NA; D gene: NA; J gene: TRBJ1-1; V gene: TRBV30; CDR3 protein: CAWKGLNTEAFF; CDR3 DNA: TGTGCCTGGAAGGGCTTGAACACTGAAGCTTTCTTT
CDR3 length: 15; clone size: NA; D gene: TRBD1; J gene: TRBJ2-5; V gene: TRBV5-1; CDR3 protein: CASSFVGTGPETQYF; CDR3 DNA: TGCGCCAGCAGCTTCGTGGGGACAGGGCCCGAGACCCAGTACTTC
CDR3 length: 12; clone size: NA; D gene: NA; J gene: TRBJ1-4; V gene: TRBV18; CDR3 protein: CASSPRNEKLFF; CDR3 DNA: TGTGCCAGCTCACCGAGAAATGAAAAACTGTTTTTT
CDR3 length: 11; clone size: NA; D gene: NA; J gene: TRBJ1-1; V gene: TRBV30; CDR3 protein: CAWSVPGKAFF; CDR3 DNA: TGTGCCTGGAGTGTACCAGGCAAAGCTTTCTTT
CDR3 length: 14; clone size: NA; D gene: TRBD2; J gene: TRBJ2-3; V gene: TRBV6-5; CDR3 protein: CASSYGGEPDTQYF; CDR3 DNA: TGTGCCAGCAGTTACGGGGGGGAGCCGGATACGCAGTATTTT
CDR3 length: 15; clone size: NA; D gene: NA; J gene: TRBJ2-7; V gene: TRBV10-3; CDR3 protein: CAISERDILTYEQYF; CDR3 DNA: TGTGCCATCAGTGAGAGGGACATCCTAACTTACGAGCAGTACTTC
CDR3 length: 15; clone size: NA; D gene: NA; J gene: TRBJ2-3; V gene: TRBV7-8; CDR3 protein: CASSLGLAFLDTQYF; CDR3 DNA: TGTGCCAGCAGCTTAGGACTCGCTTTCCTAGATACGCAGTATTTT
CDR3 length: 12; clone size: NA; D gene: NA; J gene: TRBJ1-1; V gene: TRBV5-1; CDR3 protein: CASRGGVTEAFF; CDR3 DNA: TGCGCCAGCAGAGGGGGAGTCACTGAAGCTTTCTTT
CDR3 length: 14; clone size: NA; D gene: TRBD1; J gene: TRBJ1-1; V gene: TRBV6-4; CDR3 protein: CASSKTGKNTEAFF; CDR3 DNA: TGTGCCAGCAGTAAGACAGGGAAGAACACTGAAGCTTTCTTT
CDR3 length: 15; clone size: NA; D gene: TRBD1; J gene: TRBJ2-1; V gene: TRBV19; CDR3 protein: CASSLRDRGVNEQFF; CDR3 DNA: TGTGCCAGTAGTCTCCGGGACAGGGGGGTCAATGAGCAGTTCTTC
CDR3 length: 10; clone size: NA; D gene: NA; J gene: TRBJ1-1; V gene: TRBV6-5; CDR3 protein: CASTRVQAFF; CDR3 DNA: TGTGCCAGCACCAGGGTACAAGCTTTCTTT
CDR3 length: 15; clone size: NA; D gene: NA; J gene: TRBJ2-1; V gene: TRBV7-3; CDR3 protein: CASSLTLAGPNEQFF; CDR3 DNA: TGTGCCAGCAGCTTAACCCTGGCTGGGCCCAATGAGCAGTTCTTC
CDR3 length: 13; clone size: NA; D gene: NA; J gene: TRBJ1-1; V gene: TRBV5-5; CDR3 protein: CASSLGVFTEAFF; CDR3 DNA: TGTGCCAGCAGCTTGGGGGTTTTCACTGAAGCTTTCTTT
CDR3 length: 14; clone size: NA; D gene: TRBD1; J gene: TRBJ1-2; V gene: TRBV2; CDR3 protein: CASSGRTGGDGYTF; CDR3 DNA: TGTGCCAGCAGTGGACGGACAGGGGGCGATGGCTACACCTTC
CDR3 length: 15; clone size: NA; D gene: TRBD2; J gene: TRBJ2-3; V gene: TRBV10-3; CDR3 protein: CAISPGLAGTDTQYF; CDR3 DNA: TGTGCCATCAGCCCCGGACTAGCGGGCACAGATACGCAGTATTTT
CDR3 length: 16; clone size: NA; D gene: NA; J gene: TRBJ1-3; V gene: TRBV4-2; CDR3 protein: CASSQVLGDSGNTIYF; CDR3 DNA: TGTGCCAGCAGCCAAGTCTTAGGGGACTCTGGAAACACCATATATTTT
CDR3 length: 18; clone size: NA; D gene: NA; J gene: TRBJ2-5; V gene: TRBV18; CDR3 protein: CASSPRGGLGMYQETQYF; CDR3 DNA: TGTGCCAGCTCACCACGAGGAGGTTTAGGAATGTACCAAGAGACCCAGTACTTC
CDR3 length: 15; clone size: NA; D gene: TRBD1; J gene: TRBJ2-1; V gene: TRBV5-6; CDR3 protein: CASSLYGTGMHEQFF; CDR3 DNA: TGTGCCAGCAGCTTGTATGGGACAGGGATGCATGAGCAGTTCTTC
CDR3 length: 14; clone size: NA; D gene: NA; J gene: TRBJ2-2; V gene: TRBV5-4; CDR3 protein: CASSRTLPTGELFF; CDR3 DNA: TGTGCCAGCAGCCGGACCCTACCCACCGGGGAGCTGTTTTTT
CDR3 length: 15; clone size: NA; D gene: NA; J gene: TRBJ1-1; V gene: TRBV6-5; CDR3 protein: CASSYNGQLNTEAFF; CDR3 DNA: TGTGCCAGCAGTTACAACGGACAGCTGAACACTGAAGCTTTCTTT
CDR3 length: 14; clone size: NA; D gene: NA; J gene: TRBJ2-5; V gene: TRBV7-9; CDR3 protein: CASSLEDYQETQYF; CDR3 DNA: TGTGCCAGCAGCTTGGAGGACTACCAAGAGACCCAGTACTTC
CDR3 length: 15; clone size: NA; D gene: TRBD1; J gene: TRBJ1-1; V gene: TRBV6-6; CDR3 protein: CASSSIDRGQTEAFF; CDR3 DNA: TGTGCCAGCAGTTCCATCGACAGGGGGCAGACTGAAGCTTTCTTT
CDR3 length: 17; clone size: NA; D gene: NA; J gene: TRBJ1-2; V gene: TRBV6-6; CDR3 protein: CASSLTPIWGGLSGYTF; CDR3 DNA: TGTGCCAGCAGTCTTACCCCAATTTGGGGCGGACTCAGTGGCTACACCTTC
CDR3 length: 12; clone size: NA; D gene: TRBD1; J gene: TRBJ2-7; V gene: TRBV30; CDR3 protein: CAWSRTGYEQYF; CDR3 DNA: TGTGCCTGGAGCAGGACAGGCTACGAGCAGTACTTC
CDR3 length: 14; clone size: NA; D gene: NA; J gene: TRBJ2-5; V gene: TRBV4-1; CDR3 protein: CASSQDPLWETQYF; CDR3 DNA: TGCGCCAGCAGCCAAGATCCTCTTTGGGAGACCCAGTACTTC